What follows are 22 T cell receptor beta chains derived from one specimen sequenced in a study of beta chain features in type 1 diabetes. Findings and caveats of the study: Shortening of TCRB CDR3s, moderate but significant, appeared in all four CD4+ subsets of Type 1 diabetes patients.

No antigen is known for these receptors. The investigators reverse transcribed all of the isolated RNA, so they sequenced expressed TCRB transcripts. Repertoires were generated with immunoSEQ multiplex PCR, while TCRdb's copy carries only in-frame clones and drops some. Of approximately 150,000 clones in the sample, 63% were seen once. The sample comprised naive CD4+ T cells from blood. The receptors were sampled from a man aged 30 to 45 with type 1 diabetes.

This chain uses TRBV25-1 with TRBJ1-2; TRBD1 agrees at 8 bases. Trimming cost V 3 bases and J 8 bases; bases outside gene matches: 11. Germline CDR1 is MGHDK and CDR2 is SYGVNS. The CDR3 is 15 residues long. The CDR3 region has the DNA TGTGCCAGCAGTGATAGGACAGGGTGGGGAAGGGGCTACACCTTC. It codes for CASSDRTGWGRGYTF.

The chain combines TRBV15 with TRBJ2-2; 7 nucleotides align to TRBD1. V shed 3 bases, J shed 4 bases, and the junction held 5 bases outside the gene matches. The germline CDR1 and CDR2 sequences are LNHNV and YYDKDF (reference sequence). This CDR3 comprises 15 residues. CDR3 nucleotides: TGTGCCACCAGCAGCGGAGACAGGGCCACCGGGGAGCTGTTTTTT. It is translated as CATSSGDRATGELFF.

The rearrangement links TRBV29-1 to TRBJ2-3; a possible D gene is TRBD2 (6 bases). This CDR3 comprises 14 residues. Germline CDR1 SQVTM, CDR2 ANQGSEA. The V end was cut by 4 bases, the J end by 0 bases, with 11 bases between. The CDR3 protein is CSVGLVRSTDTQYF. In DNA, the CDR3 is TGCAGCGTTGGACTAGTGAGGAGCACAGATACGCAGTATTTT.

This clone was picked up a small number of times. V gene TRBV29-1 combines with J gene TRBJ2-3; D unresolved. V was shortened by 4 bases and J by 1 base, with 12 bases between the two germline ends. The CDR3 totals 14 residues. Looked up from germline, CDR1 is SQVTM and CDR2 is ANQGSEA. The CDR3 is CSVGVGFGTDTQYF. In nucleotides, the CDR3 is TGCAGCGTTGGTGTAGGGTTCGGCACAGATACGCAGTATTTT.

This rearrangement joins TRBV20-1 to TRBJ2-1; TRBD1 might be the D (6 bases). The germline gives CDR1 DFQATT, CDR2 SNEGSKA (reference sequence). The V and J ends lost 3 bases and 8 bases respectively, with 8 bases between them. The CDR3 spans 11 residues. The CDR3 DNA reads TGCAGTGCTAGCAGGGGCCATGAGCAGTTCTTC. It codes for CSASRGHEQFF.

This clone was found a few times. CDR3 region: CAISENRGSNSPLHF. The CDR3 coding sequence is TGTGCCATCAGTGAGAACAGGGGGAGTAATTCACCCCTCCACTTT. This chain connects TRBV10-3 to TRBJ1-6, with 8 bases lining up with TRBD1. CDR3 length: 15 amino acids. V shed 2 bases, J shed 6 bases, and the junction held 3 bases outside the gene matches. Germline lookup yields CDR1 ENHRY and CDR2 SYGVKD.

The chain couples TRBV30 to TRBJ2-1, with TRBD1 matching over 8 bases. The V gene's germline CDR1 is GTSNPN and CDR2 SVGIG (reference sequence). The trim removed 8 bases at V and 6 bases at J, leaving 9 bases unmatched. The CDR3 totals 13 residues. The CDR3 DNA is TGTGCCGCCCAGGGGGCCCCATCCAATGAGCAGTTCTTC. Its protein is CAAQGAPSNEQFF.

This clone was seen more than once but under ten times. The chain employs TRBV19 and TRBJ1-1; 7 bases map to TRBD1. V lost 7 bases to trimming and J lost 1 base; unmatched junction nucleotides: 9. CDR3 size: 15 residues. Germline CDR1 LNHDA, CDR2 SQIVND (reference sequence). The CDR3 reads CASTSGTASNTEAFF. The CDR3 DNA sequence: TGTGCCAGTACCTCCGGGACAGCCTCGAACACTGAAGCTTTCTTT.

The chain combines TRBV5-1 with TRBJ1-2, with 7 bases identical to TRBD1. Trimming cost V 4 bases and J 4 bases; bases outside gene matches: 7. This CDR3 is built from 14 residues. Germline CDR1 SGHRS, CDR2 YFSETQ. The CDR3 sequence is CASSVGQEVYGYTF. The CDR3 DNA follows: TGCGCCAGCAGCGTCGGACAGGAGGTCTATGGCTACACCTTC.

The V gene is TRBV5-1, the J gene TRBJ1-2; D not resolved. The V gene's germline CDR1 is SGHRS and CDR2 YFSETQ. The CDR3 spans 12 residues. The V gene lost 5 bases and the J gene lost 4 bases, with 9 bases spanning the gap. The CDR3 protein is CASSGPLYGYTF. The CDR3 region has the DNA TGCGCCAGCAGTGGGCCCCTCTATGGCTACACCTTC.

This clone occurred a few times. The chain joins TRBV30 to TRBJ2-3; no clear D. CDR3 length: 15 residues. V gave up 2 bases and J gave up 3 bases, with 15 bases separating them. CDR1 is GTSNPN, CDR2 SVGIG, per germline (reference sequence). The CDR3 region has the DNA TGTGCCTGGAGTTATGGAGAGGCCTCAACAGATACGCAGTATTTT. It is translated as CAWSYGEASTDTQYF.

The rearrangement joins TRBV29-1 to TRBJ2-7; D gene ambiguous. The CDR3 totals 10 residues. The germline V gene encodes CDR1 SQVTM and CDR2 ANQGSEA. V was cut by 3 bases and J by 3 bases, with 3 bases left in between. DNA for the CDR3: TGCAGCGTTGACTTCTACGAGCAGTACTTC. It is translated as CSVDFYEQYF.

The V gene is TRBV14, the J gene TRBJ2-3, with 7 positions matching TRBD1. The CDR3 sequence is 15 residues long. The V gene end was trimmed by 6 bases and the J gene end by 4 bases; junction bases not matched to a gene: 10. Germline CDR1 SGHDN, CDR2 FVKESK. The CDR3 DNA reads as TGTGCCAGCAGTCAAAACAATGGACAGGCAGATACGCAGTATTTT. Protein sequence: CASSQNNGQADTQYF.

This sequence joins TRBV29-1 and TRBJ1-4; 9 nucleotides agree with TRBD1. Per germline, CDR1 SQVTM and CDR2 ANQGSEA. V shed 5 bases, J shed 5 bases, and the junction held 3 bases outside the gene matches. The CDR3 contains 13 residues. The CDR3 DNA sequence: TGCAGCGTTCCCGGACAGGGGAATGAAAAACTGTTTTTT. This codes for CSVPGQGNEKLFF.

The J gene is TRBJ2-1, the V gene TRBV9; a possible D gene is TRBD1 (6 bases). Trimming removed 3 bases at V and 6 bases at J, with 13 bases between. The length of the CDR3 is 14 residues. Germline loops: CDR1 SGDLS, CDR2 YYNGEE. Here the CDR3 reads CASSAGVGVNEQFF. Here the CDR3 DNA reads TGTGCCAGCAGCGCAGGGGTCGGGGTCAATGAGCAGTTCTTC.

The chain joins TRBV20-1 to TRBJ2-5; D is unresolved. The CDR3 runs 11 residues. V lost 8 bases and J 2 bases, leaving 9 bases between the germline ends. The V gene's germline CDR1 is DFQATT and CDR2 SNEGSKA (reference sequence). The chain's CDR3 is CSLVGQETQYF. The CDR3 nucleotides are TGCAGTCTGGTGGGGCAAGAGACCCAGTACTTC.

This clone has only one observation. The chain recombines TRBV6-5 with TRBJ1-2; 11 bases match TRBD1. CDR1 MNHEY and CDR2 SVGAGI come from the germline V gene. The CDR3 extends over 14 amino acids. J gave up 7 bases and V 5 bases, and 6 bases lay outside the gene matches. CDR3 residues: CASSLGQGASGYTF. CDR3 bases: TGTGCCAGCAGTCTTGGACAGGGGGCGTCTGGCTACACCTTC.

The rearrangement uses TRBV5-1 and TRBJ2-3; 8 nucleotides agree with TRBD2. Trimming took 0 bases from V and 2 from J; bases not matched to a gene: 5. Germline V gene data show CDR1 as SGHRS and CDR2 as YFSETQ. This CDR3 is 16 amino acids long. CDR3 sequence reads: CASSLGAGADTDTQYF. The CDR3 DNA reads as TGCGCCAGCAGCTTGGGAGCGGGGGCTGACACAGATACGCAGTATTTT. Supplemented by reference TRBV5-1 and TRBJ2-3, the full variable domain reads KAGVTQTPRYLIKTRGQQVTLSCSPISGHRSVSWYQQTPGQGLQFLFEYFSETQRNKGNFPGRFSGRQFSNSRSEMNVSTLELGDSALYLCASSLGAGADTDTQYFGPGTRLTVL.

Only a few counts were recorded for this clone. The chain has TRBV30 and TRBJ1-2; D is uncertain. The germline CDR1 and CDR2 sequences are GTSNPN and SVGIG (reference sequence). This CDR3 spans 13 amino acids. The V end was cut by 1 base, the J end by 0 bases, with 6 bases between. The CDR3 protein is CAWSDGANYGYTF. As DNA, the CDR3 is TGTGCCTGGAGTGATGGCGCTAACTATGGCTACACCTTC.

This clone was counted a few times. CDR3 loop: CASSPLRAENSPLHF. CDR3 DNA: TGTGCCAGCAGCCCGCTCCGGGCGGAGAATTCACCCCTCCACTTT. The chain carries TRBV14 and TRBJ1-6; no clear D. The CDR3 is made up of 15 amino acids. CDR1 is SGHDN, CDR2 FVKESK, per germline. Trimming pared 4 bases from V and 7 bases from J, leaving 14 bases between.

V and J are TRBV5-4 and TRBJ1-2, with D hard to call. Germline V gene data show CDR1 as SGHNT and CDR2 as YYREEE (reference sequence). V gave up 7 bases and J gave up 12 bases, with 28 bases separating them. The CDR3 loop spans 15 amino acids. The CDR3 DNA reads TGTGCCAGCCGAGGAGCGGGCGCGGAGACTATGAGTCACACCTTC. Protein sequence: CASRGAGAETMSHTF.

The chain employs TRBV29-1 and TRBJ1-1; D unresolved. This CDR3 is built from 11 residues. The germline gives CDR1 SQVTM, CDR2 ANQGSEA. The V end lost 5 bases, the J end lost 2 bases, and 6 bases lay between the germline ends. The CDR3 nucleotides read TGCAGCGTTAAGGGAAACACTGAAGCTTTCTTT. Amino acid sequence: CSVKGNTEAFF. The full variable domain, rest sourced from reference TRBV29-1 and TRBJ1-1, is SAVISQKPSRDICQRGTSLTIQCQVDSQVTMMFWYRQQPGQSLTLIATANQGSEATYESGFVIDKFPISRPNLTFSTLTVSNMSPEDSSIYLCSVKGNTEAFFGQGTRLTVV.